The T cell receptor (beta chain) under discussion was sequenced for a study of OX40 agonist ivuxolimab in advanced cancers. Study-wide context: Patients with prior anti-PD-1, anti-PD-L1 or anti-CTLA-4 therapy were eligible; approximately 40% had some.

Libraries were prepared by immunoSEQ multiplex PCR; TCRdb keeps only in-frame clonotypes and omits some of them. The data contain 75,000 to 95,000 clones, roughly nine tenths of them singletons. With respect to this clone: Its antigen is as yet unknown.

The germline V gene encodes CDR1 SGHAT and CDR2 FQNNGV. The CDR3 extends over 16 amino acids. After removal of 1 base from V and 4 bases from J, the junction contained 8 bases not matched to a gene. Whole-study findings and limits: On average, a greater number of expanded clones characterised CD8+ T cells relative to CD4+.

The material sequenced was CD4+ or CD8+ T cells sorted from blood, taken in a trial of the OX40 agonist ivuxolimab. The chain carries TRBV11-2 and TRBJ2-3; 7 nucleotides match TRBD2. This TCR derives from an adult with an advanced solid tumor such as melanoma, head and neck, liver or kidney cancer. The DNA of the CDR3 is TGTGCCAGCAGCTTAGTGGGCGGGAGTAGCGCAGATACGCAGTATTTT. Amino acid sequence: CASSLVGGSSADTQYF.